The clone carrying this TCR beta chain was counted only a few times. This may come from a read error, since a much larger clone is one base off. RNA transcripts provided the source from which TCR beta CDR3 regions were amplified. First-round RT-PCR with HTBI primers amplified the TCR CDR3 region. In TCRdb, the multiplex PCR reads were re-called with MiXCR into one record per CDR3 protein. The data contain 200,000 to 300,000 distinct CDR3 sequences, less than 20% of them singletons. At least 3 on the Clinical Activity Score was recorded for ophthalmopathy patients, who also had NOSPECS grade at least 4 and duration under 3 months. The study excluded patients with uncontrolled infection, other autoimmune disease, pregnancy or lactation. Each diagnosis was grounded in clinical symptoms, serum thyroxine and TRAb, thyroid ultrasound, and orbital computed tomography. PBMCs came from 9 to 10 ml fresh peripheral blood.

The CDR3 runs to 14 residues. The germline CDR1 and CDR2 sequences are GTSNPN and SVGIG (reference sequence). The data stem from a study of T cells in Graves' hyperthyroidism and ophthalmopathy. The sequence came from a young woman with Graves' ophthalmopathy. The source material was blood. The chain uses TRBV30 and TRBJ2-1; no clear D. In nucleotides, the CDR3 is TGTGCCTGGGGTGTACCCCCGCACCGCTATGAGCAGTTCTTC. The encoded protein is CAWGVPPHRYEQFF. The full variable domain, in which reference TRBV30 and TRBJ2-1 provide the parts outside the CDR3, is SQTIHQWPATLVQPVGSPLSLECTVEGTSNPNLYWYRQAAGRGLQLLFYSVGIGQISSEVPQNLSASRPQDRQFILSSKKLLLSDSGFYLCAWGVPPHRYEQFFGPGTRLTVL.